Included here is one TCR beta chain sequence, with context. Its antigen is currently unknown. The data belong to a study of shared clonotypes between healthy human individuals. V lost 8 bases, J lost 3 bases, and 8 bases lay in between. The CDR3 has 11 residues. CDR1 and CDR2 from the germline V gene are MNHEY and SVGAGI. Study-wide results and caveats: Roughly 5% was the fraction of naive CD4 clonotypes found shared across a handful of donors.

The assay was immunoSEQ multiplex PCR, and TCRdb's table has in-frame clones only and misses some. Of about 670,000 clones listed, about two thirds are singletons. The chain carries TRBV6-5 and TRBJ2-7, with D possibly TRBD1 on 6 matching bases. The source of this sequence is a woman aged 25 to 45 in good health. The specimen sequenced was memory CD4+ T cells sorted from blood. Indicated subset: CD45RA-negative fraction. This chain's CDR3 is CASADSYEQYF. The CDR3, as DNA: TGTGCCAGCGCGGACAGCTACGAGCAGTACTTC.